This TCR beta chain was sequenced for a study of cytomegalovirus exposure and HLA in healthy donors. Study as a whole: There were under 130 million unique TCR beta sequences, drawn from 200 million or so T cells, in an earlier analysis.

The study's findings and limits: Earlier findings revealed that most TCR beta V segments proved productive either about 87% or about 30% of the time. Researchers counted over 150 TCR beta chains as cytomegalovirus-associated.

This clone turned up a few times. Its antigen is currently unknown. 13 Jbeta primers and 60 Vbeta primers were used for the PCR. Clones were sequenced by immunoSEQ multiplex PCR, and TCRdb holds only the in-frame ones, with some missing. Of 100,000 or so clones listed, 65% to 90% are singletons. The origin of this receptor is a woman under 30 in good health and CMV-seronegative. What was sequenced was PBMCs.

The CDR3 DNA reads TGTGCCAGCAGTTTTCTAGCGGGGGGGCTAGGAGATACGCAGTATTTT. It yields the protein CASSFLAGGLGDTQYF. The gene calls are TRBV27 and TRBJ2-3; 12 bases are a match to TRBD2. Per the germline V gene, CDR1 is MNHEY and CDR2 is SMNVEV (reference sequence). This CDR3 is 16 amino acids long. V gave up 3 bases and J gave up 5 bases; unmatched junction bases: 6.